This T cell receptor beta chain derives from a study of technical replicates of blood from four donors. Sequenced by immunoSEQ multiplex PCR; TCRdb stores in-frame clones only, minus some. The data show some 79,000 clones, roughly 94% seen once. V gave up 7 bases and J gave up 4 bases; unmatched junction bases: 8. CDR1 MNHNS and CDR2 SASEGT come from the germline V gene. The CDR3 spans 14 residues. The sample comprised T cells isolated from PBMCs. The chain uses TRBV6-1 and TRBJ2-7; 9 positions match TRBD1. This clonotype was obtained from a human donor in good health. This CDR3 reads CASTEGQGIYEQYF. The CDR3 DNA reads as TGTGCCAGCACCGAAGGACAGGGGATTTACGAGCAGTACTTC.